Below, 9 T cell receptor beta chains from the same sample are listed, as sequenced in a study of cytomegalovirus exposure and HLA in healthy donors. It was with 60 Vbeta and 13 Jbeta primers that the PCR ran. The method was immunoSEQ multiplex PCR; TCRdb's version includes in-frame clones alone and lacks a portion of them. In the table there are fewer than 200,000 clones, more than 65% of which are singletons. Material for sequencing was PBMCs. All receptors derive from a man aged 30 to 39 in good health and CMV-seronegative.

The V gene is TRBV6-4, the J gene TRBJ2-1; 7 bases are shared with TRBD2. Germline-derived CDR1 and CDR2 are MRHNA and SNTAGT. This CDR3 contains 16 residues. V dropped 4 bases and J dropped 4; count of bases not matched to a gene: 10. The CDR3 coding sequence is TGTGCCAGCAGTGGGCCTGGCGGGAGAGCTTACAATGAGCAGTTCTTC. Translated, it gives CASSGPGGRAYNEQFF.

This rearrangement joins TRBV27 to TRBJ1-6, with a tentative D call TRBD1 (6 bases). CDR3 length: 15 residues. V shed 5 bases and J shed 4 bases, with 12 bases lying between them. CDR1 and CDR2 from the germline V gene are MNHEY and SMNVEV (reference sequence). The CDR3 nucleotides read TGTGCCAGCAGTACCAAGACAGGTTATAATTCACCCCTCCACTTT. This gives the protein CASSTKTGYNSPLHF.

This sequence joins TRBV27 and TRBJ1-2; D perhaps matches TRBD1 (5 bases). V gave up 2 bases and J gave up 3 bases, with 10 bases separating them. CDR3 size: 14 residues. CDR1 and CDR2 from the germline V gene are MNHEY and SMNVEV (reference sequence). CDR3 bases: TGTGCCAGCAGTTTAGGGACTGGGTACTATGGCTACACCTTC. As protein: CASSLGTGYYGYTF.

This chain links TRBV7-9 with TRBJ2-1; TRBD1 matches 8 bases. CDR3 length: 17 residues. The trim removed 2 bases at V and 0 bases at J, leaving 6 bases unmatched. Germline loops: CDR1 SEHNR, CDR2 FQNEAQ (reference sequence). DNA for the CDR3: TGTGCCAGCAGCTTACCCCGACAGGGGAGCTCCTACAATGAGCAGTTCTTC. Protein sequence: CASSLPRQGSSYNEQFF.

This chain links TRBV11-2 with TRBJ1-1; no firm D call. V lost 1 base and J 1 base, leaving 13 bases between the germline ends. The V gene's germline CDR1 is SGHAT and CDR2 FQNNGV. This CDR3 has 16 residues. This chain's CDR3 is CASSLVGYSSNTEAFF. CDR3 bases: TGTGCCAGCAGCTTAGTGGGTTACAGCTCGAACACTGAAGCTTTCTTT.

The chain uses TRBV10-3 and TRBJ1-6, with 8 positions matching TRBD1. After removal of 4 bases from V and 0 bases from J, the junction contained 5 bases not matched to a gene. The V gene's germline CDR1 is ENHRY and CDR2 SYGVKD. The CDR3 runs to 17 residues. This CDR3 is CAISAGTGASYNSPLHF. Written as DNA, the CDR3 is TGTGCCATCAGTGCCGGGACAGGAGCCTCCTATAATTCACCCCTCCACTTT.

The genes are TRBV9 and TRBJ1-2, with TRBD1 identical over 7 bases. Looked up from germline, CDR1 is SGDLS and CDR2 is YYNGEE. Trimming at V came to 4 bases and at J to 8 bases, leaving 8 bases not matched to a gene. This CDR3 region has 13 residues. CDR3 loop: CASSPTGDSGYTF. The DNA of the CDR3 is TGTGCCAGCAGCCCTACAGGGGATAGCGGCTACACCTTC.

A single count supports this clone. The chain recombines TRBV10-3 with TRBJ2-5; 8 bases agree with TRBD1. Germline V gene data show CDR1 as ENHRY and CDR2 as SYGVKD. V dropped 1 base and J dropped 5; count of bases not matched to a gene: 6. The CDR3 is 15 residues long. The CDR3 sequence: CAISEYATGDETQYF. CDR3 nucleotides: TGTGCCATCAGTGAGTACGCGACAGGGGATGAGACCCAGTACTTC.

The table lists this clone with a few counts. This chain connects TRBV7-3 to TRBJ2-1, with 8 nucleotides matching TRBD2. The CDR3 runs 15 residues. CDR1 and CDR2 from the germline V gene are SGHTA and FQGTGA. V gave up 5 bases and J gave up 8 bases; unmatched junction bases: 11. The CDR3 here is CASSPGTSDFHEQFF. CDR3 DNA: TGTGCCAGCAGCCCAGGGACTAGTGACTTCCATGAGCAGTTCTTC.